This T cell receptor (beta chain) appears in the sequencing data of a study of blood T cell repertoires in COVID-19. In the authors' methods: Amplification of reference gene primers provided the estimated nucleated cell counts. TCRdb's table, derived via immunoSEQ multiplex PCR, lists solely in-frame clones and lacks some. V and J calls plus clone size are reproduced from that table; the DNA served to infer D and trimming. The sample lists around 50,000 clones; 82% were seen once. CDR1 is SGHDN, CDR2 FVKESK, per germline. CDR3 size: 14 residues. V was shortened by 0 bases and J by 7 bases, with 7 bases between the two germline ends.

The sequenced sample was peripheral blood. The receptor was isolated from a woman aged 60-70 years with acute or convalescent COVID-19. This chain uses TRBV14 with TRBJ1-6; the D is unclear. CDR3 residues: CASSQETRNSPLHF. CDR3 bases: TGTGCCAGCAGCCAAGAAACGAGGAATTCACCCCTCCACTTT.